What follows are 10 T cell receptor beta chains derived from one specimen sequenced in a study of sequential checkpoint blockade in melanoma. Assay: immunoSEQ multiplex PCR; the TCRdb copy retains only in-frame clones and omits some. The sample has fewer than 40,000 clones, about 88% seen once. Treatment meaning: randomized to nivolumab then ipilimumab (arm A) or the reverse (arm B). The sample consisted of CD8+ T cells sorted from blood (inferred from file names), taken from a patient given nivolumab and ipilimumab in sequence. These receptor sequences come from a human donor with melanoma.

This clone was seen a single time. The V gene is TRBV5-4, the J gene TRBJ2-7, with 13 nucleotides matching TRBD2. Trimming at V came to 2 bases and at J to 5 bases, leaving 1 base not matched to a gene. The CDR3 is 14 amino acids. Germline values: CDR1 SGHNT, CDR2 YYREEE (reference sequence). CDR3 sequence (DNA): TGTGCCAGCAGCTTCGGGACTAGCGGGAACGAGCAGTACTTC. Its translation is CASSFGTSGNEQYF.

This rearrangement joins TRBV25-1 to TRBJ2-5, with D maybe TRBD1 (7 bases). V was cut by 6 bases and J by 2 bases, with 16 bases left in between. This CDR3 has 15 amino acids. Looked up from germline, CDR1 is MGHDK and CDR2 is SYGVNS. CDR3 sequence reads: CASSPGGTFQETQYF. DNA of the CDR3: TGTGCCAGCAGCCCAGGGGGGACTTTTCAAGAGACCCAGTACTTC.

J is TRBJ1-1 and V is TRBV6-5; D is perhaps TRBD1 (6 bases). Germline loops: CDR1 MNHEY, CDR2 SVGAGI. The ends were cut back, 6 bases at V and 11 bases at J, with 25 bases in the middle. CDR3 length: 15 residues. CDR3 in amino acids: CASRPTGGTSRTAFF. As DNA, the CDR3 is TGTGCCAGCAGACCTACGGGAGGGACAAGCAGGACGGCTTTCTTT.

The CDR3 here is CASSANLAGVAYEQYV. The CDR3 bases are TGTGCCAGCAGCGCTAATCTAGCGGGAGTGGCCTACGAGCAGTACGTC. The chain carries TRBV5-4 and TRBJ2-7, with 10 positions matching TRBD2. This CDR3 comprises 16 residues. V was pared by 4 bases and J by 2 bases, with 9 bases of the junction left unmatched. The germline gives CDR1 SGHNT, CDR2 YYREEE (reference sequence).

This clone was observed a few times. The chain recombines TRBV5-6 with TRBJ2-1; D not resolved. The V and J ends lost 0 bases and 4 bases respectively, with 11 bases between them. The CDR3 spans 15 residues. Germline loops: CDR1 SGHDT, CDR2 YYEEEE. The CDR3 sequence is CASSLANKNYNEQFF. The CDR3 nucleotides read TGTGCCAGCAGCTTGGCCAACAAAAATTACAATGAGCAGTTCTTC.

This clone occurred a few times. The chain is built from TRBV4-1 and TRBJ1-3; possibly TRBD1 for D (6 bases). The CDR3 totals 16 residues. Germline CDR1 and CDR2: MGHRA and YSYEKL. The V end lost 0 bases, the J end lost 4 bases, and 13 bases lay between the germline ends. This CDR3 is CASSQESHRVGNTIYF. CDR3 DNA sequence: TGCGCCAGCAGCCAAGAAAGCCACAGGGTCGGAAACACCATATATTTT.

The chain joins TRBV15 to TRBJ1-2, with no clear D. The CDR3 has 14 amino acids. V was cut by 5 bases and J by 2 bases, with 12 bases left in between. Germline V gene data show CDR1 as LNHNV and CDR2 as YYDKDF (reference sequence). The CDR3 reads CATSEVGSNYGYTF. For the CDR3, the DNA is TGTGCCACCAGCGAGGTTGGTTCGAACTATGGCTACACCTTC.

V and J are TRBV7-9 and TRBJ2-1; D not certain. The CDR3 runs 13 residues. V was pared by 2 bases and J by 7 bases, with 9 bases between. Germline V CDR1 and CDR2: SEHNR, FQNEAQ (reference sequence). The CDR3 region has the DNA TGTGCCAGCAGCTTATTTCGCGAGAATGAGCAGTTCTTC. Residues: CASSLFRENEQFF.

This clone was seen a few times. The chain combines TRBV10-3 with TRBJ1-2, with 11 bases identical to TRBD1. The ends lost 9 bases at V and 7 bases at J; junction bases unmatched: 4. Germline lookup yields CDR1 ENHRY and CDR2 SYGVKD. CDR3 length equals 12 residues. Here the CDR3 DNA reads TGTGCCATTCCGGGACAGGGGGGTGGCTACACCTTC. Its protein product is CAIPGQGGGYTF.

The rearrangement links TRBV2 to TRBJ2-3, with 11 bases aligning to TRBD2. The V gene end was trimmed by 6 bases and the J gene end by 2 bases; junction bases not matched to a gene: 4. The CDR3 totals 15 residues. The V gene's germline CDR1 is SNHLY and CDR2 FYNNEI. CDR3 sequence: CASRGTSGSTDTQYF. CDR3 DNA sequence: TGTGCCAGCAGAGGGACTAGCGGTTCCACAGATACGCAGTATTTT.